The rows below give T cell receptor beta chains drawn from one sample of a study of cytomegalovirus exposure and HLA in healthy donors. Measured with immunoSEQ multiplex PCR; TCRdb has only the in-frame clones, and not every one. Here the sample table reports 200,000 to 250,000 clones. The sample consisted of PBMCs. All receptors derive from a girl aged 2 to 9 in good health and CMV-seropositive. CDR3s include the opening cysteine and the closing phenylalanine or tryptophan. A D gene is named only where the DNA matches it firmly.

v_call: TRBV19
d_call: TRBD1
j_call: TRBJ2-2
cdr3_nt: TGTGCCAGTAGTATAGCAGGGGGCTCCGGGGAGCTGTTTTTT
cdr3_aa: CASSIAGGSGELFF

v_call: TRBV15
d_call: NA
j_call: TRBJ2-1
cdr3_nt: TGTGCCACCAGCAGGGGGGACACGAATGAGCAGTTCTTC
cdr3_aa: CATSRGDTNEQFF

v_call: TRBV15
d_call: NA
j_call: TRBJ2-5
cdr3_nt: TGTGCCACCAGCATAAAGGGAGAAGAGTCAGAGACCCAGTACTTC
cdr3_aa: CATSIKGEESETQYF

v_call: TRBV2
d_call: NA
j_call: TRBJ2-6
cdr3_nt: TGTGCCAGCACTGGAGGGGGGGGCTTGTTTGTTACGACTGGGGCCAACGTCCTGACTTTC
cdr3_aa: CASTGGGGLFVTTGANVLTF

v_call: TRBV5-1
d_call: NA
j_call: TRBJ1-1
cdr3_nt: TGCGCCAGCAGCTTCCGGGAAGGAAACACTGAAGCTTTCTTT
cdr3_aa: CASSFREGNTEAFF

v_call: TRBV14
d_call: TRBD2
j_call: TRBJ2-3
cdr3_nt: TGTGCCAGCAGCCAAGGTCGGACGGCTCTAGCGGTGCCTAGCACAGATACGCAGTATTTT
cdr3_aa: CASSQGRTALAVPSTDTQYF

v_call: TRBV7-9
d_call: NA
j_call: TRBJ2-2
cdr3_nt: TGTGCCAGCAGCGCGCGTTGGGGAGGTCCCACCGGGGAGCTGTTTTTT
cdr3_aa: CASSARWGGPTGELFF

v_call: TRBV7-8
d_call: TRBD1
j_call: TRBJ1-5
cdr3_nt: TGTGCCAGCAGCGGCAGGGGGCAGGGTCAGCCCCAGCATTTT
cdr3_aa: CASSGRGQGQPQHF

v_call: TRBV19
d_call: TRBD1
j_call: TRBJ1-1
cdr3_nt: TGTGCCAGTAGTATAGGGACAGGGGAGAAAGCTTTCTTT
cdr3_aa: CASSIGTGEKAFF

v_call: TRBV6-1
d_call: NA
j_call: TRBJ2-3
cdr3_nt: TGTGCCAGCGGGAACAGGGAACCAGATACGCAGTATTTT
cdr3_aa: CASGNREPDTQYF

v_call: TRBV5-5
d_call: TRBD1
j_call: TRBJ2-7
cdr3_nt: TGTGCCAGCAGCTTGGCAGGGGGTTTAGGCGAGCAGTACTTC
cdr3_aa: CASSLAGGLGEQYF

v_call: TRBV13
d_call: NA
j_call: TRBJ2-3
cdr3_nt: TGTGCCAGCAGCTTAAAGCGGCCTAGCACAGATACGCAGTATTTT
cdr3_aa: CASSLKRPSTDTQYF

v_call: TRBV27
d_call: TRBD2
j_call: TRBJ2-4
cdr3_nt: TGTGCCAGCAGTCTCGGACTAGCGGGAGGGTTAGCCAAAAACATTCAGTACTTC
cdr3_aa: CASSLGLAGGLAKNIQYF

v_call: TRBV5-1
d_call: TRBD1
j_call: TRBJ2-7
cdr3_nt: TGCGCCAGCAGCTTAATGCCCCGACAGGGGGCGGGTGAGCAGTACTTC
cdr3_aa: CASSLMPRQGAGEQYF

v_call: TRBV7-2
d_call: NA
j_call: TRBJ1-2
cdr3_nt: TGTGCCAGCAGCTTAGAATTCACCCAGGGGTATGGCTACACCTTC
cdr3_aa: CASSLEFTQGYGYTF

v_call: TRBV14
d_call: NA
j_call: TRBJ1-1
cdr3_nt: TGTGCCAGCAGCCAAGAGCTTTTACAGGGTGAAGCTTTCTTT
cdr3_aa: CASSQELLQGEAFF

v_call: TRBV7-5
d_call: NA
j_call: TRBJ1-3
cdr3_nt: TGTGTCAGAAGCTTACGTCGGCAGGGCTCTGGAAACACCATATATTTT
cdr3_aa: CVRSLRRQGSGNTIYF

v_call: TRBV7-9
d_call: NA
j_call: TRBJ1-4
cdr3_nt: TGTGCCAGCAGCTCCCCCAGGGTAGAGAGTGAAAAACTGTTTTTT
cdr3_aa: CASSSPRVESEKLFF

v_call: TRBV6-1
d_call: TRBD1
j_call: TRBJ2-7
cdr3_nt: TGTGCCAGTGGACAGGGGACCTACGAGCAGTACTTC
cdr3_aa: CASGQGTYEQYF

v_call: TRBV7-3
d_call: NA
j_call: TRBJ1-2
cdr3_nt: TGTGCCAGCAGCTTATCATCCACGGCAGGCGGCTACACCTTC
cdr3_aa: CASSLSSTAGGYTF

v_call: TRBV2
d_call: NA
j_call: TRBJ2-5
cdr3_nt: TGTGCCAGCAATGGTCGACGGGGCCAAGAGACCCAGTACTTC
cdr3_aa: CASNGRRGQETQYF

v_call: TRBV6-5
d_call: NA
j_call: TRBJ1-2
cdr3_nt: TGTGCCAGCAGTTACGCGGACTATGGCTACACCTTC
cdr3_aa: CASSYADYGYTF

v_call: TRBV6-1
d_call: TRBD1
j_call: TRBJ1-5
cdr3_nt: TGTGCCAGCAGTGATTACAGGGGGCAGGTTCAGCCCCAGCATTTT
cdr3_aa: CASSDYRGQVQPQHF

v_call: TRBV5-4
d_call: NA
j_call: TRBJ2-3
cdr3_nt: TGTGCCAGCATGAAGGGGGAGAACACAGATACGCAGTATTTT
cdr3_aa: CASMKGENTDTQYF

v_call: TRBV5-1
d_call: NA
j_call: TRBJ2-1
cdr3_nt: TGCGCCAGCAGCCAGGGGCGGGAGTTGAGCTCCTACAATGAGCAGTTCTTC
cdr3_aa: CASSQGRELSSYNEQFF

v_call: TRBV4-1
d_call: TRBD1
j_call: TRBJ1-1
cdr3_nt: TGCGCCAGCAGCCAAGGTGCCGGGACAGGGAACACTGAAGCTTTCTTT
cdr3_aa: CASSQGAGTGNTEAFF

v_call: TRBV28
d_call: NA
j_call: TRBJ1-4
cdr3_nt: TGTGCCAGCAGTTCCCCCTCGTCCGGGGAAAAACTGTTTTTT
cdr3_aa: CASSSPSSGEKLFF

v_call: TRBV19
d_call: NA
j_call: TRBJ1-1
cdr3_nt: TGTGCCAGTAGTATGCCAGGGGCGATAACTAACACTGAAGCTTTCTTT
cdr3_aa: CASSMPGAITNTEAFF

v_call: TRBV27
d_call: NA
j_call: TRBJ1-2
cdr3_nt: TGTGCCAGCAGTAGAGACACCGACTATGGCTACACCTTC
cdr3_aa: CASSRDTDYGYTF

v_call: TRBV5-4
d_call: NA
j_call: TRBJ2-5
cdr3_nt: TGTGCCAGCAGCTGGGGAGTGGGTTTTCCCCAAGAGACCCAGTACTTC
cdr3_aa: CASSWGVGFPQETQYF

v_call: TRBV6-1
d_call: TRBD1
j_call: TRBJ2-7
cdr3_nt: TGTGCCAGCTGTACACGGGACAGCATCTACGAGCAGTACTTC
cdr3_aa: CASCTRDSIYEQYF

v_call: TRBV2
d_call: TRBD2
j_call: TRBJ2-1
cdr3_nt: TGTGCCAGCAGTGACCTAGCGGGATACAATGAGCAGTTCTTC
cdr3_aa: CASSDLAGYNEQFF

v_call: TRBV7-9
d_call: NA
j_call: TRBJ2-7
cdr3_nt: TGTGCCAGCAGCTTAGGGAGGGACGAGCAGTACTTC
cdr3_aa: CASSLGRDEQYF

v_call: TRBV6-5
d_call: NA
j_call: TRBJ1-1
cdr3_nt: TGTGCCAGCGAACCTGCGACTTCACTGAACACTGAAGCTTTCTTT
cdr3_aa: CASEPATSLNTEAFF

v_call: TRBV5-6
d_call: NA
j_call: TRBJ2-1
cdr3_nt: TGTGCCAGCAGCCCGCGTGATGGTCGTAATGAGCAGTTCTTC
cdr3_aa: CASSPRDGRNEQFF

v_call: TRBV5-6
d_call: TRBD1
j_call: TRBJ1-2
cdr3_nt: TGTGCCAGCAGCTCTGGCCGACCGGGACAGCCCTATGGCTACACCTTC
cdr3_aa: CASSSGRPGQPYGYTF

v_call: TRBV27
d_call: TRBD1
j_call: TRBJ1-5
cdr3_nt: TGTGCCAGCAGTTCTTTCTCCGGGACAGGGTTGCAGCCCCAGCATTTT
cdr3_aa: CASSSFSGTGLQPQHF

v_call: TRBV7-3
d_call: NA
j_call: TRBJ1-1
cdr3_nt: TGTGCCAGCAGCTTATATGGGGGGACTGAAGCTTTCTTT
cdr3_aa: CASSLYGGTEAFF

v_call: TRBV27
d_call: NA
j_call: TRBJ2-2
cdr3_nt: TGTGCCAGCAGTTTACAGGGGCGGGGGGAGCTGTTTTTT
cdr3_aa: CASSLQGRGELFF

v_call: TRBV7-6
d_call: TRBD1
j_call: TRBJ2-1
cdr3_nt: TGTGCCAGCAGCCATTCACAGGGGATGGGCAATGAGCAGTTCTTC
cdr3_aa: CASSHSQGMGNEQFF

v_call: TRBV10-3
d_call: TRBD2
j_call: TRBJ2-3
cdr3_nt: TGTGCCATCAGTGAGCGAGGGCTAGCGGGCACAGATACGCAGTATTTT
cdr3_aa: CAISERGLAGTDTQYF

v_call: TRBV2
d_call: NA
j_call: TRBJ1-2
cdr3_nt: TGTGCCAGCTGGACCGACGGGACACCCGATGGCTACACCTTC
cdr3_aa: CASWTDGTPDGYTF

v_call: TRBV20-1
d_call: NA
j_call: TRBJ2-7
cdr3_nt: TGCAGTGCTAGAGGGAGTTACGAGCAGTACTTC
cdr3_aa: CSARGSYEQYF

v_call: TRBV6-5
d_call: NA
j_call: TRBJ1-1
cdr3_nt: TGTGCCAGCAGCCCGGGACACTTCACTGAAGCTTTCTTT
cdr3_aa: CASSPGHFTEAFF

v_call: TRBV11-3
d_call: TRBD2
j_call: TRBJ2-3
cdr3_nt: TGTGCCAGCAGCTTAGGACTAGCGGGAAGCACAGATACGCAGTATTTT
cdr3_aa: CASSLGLAGSTDTQYF

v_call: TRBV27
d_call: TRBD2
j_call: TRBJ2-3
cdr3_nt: TGTGCCAGCAGTTTAGCTAGCGGGAACCCAGATACGCAGTATTTT
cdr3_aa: CASSLASGNPDTQYF

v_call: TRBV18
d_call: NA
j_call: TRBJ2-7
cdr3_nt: TGTGCCAGCTCACCCCTCCCGGGACATTCCTACGAGCAGTACTTC
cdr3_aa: CASSPLPGHSYEQYF

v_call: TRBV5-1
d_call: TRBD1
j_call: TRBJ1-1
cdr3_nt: TGCGCCAGCAGCTGGGGGACAGGGGATACTGAAGCTTTCTTT
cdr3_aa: CASSWGTGDTEAFF

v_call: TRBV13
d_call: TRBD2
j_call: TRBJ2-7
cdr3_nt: TGTGCCAGCAGCTTTTCACTAGCGGGAGTCTACGAGCAGTACTTC
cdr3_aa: CASSFSLAGVYEQYF

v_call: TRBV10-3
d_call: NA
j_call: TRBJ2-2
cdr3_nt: TGTGCCATCGCAGGGCGGGGTAACACCGGGGAGCTGTTTTTT
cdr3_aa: CAIAGRGNTGELFF

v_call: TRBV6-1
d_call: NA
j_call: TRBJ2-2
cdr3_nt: TGTGCCAGCAGTTTGGGACTGGGCAACACCGGGGAGCTGTTTTTT
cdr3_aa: CASSLGLGNTGELFF

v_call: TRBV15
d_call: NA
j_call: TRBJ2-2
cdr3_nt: TGTGCCACCAGCAGGGTCCGGGTCACCGGGGAGCTGTTTTTT
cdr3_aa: CATSRVRVTGELFF

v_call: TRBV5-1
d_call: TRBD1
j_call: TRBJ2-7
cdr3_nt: TGCGCCAGCAGCAAGGGACAGGGGGACGAGCAGTACTTC
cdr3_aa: CASSKGQGDEQYF

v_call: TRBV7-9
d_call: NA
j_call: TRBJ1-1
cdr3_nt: TGTGCCAGCAGCCCGTCGGGGGGCCATAACACTGAAGCTTTCTTT
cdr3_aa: CASSPSGGHNTEAFF